Shown below are 20 T cell receptor beta chains from a single sample sequenced in a study of blood T cell repertoires in COVID-19. The table came from immunoSEQ multiplex PCR; TCRdb's copy has only in-frame clones and leaves some out. Altogether some 100,000 clones are present, about 88% being singletons, with the ten largest covering around 7.2%. The sequenced sample was peripheral blood. These receptors all stem from a man aged 25 to 45 in a cohort sampled during active COVID-19.

V gene TRBV30 combines with J gene TRBJ2-7; 12 bases line up with TRBD1. The CDR3 covers 19 residues. V was clipped by 4 bases and J by 6 bases; unmatched bases: 22. Per germline, CDR1 GTSNPN and CDR2 SVGIG (reference sequence). For the CDR3, the DNA is TGTGCCTGGAAACCCCTAACCGGGACAGGGGGCCCCTCGGGTTTCGAGCAGTACTTC. As protein: CAWKPLTGTGGPSGFEQYF.

The chain links TRBV29-1 to TRBJ1-1, with TRBD1 identical over 10 bases. V lost 3 bases to trimming and J lost 2 bases; unmatched junction nucleotides: 9. The CDR3 has 16 residues. CDR1 and CDR2 (germline): SQVTM, ANQGSEA. CDR3: CSVDGGTGDINTEAFF. The CDR3 DNA reads as TGCAGCGTTGATGGTGGGACAGGGGATATTAACACTGAAGCTTTCTTT.

The chain carries TRBV5-6 and TRBJ1-1; D possibly corresponds to TRBD1 (6 bases). The CDR3 contains 15 residues. Looked up from germline, CDR1 is SGHDT and CDR2 is YYEEEE. V lost 1 base and J 3 bases, leaving 13 bases between the germline ends. The DNA of the CDR3 is TGTGCCAGCAGCTTGTCGGGGGGCTCCCACACTGAAGCTTTCTTT. It specifies CASSLSGGSHTEAFF.

The rearrangement uses TRBV7-8 and TRBJ1-4; D may be TRBD1 (5 bases). This CDR3 spans 15 amino acids. V dropped 7 bases and J dropped 7 bases, with 19 bases sitting between them. Germline V gene sequence: CDR1 SGHVS, CDR2 FQNEAQ. The CDR3 coding sequence is TGTGCCAGCACTTCGCCCTGGGGCGTGGGTGAAAAACTGTTTTTT. Translation gives CASTSPWGVGEKLFF.

This clone has just one count. The chain's CDR3 is CASLTGGVTGTEAFF. The CDR3 DNA is TGTGCCAGCTTAACGGGGGGGGTTACGGGCACTGAAGCTTTCTTT. The V and J genes are TRBV28 and TRBJ1-1; weak D call: TRBD1 (5 bases). This CDR3 contains 15 residues. Trimming pared 8 bases from V and 4 bases from J, leaving 20 bases between. CDR1 MDHEN and CDR2 SYDVKM come from the germline V gene.

The count of this clone is one. The chain carries TRBV13 and TRBJ1-2; tentative D call: TRBD1 (5 bases). The length of the CDR3 is 14 residues. The V gene lost 0 bases and the J gene lost 2 bases, with 7 bases spanning the gap. Germline V CDR1 and CDR2: PRHDT, FYEKMQ (reference sequence). Here the CDR3 reads CASSLGSGNYGYTF. The CDR3 DNA is TGTGCCAGCAGCTTAGGATCAGGGAACTATGGCTACACCTTC.

The CDR3 DNA follows: TGTGCCAGCAGCGCAGGGGGCTGGGGCTCCTACAATGAGCAGTTCTTC. Its protein is CASSAGGWGSYNEQFF. The V gene is TRBV11-3, the J gene TRBJ2-1; 8 bases align to TRBD1. Trimming at V came to 5 bases and at J to 0 bases, leaving 6 bases not matched to a gene. Germline V lookup: CDR1 SGHNT, CDR2 YENEEA. The CDR3 has 16 residues.

CDR3 sequence (DNA): TGCAGTGCTAGTCTGCGCAGGGGGCTGGATACGCAGTATTTT. It translates to CSASLRRGLDTQYF. The chain recombines TRBV20-1 with TRBJ2-3; the match to TRBD1 covers 8 bases. The CDR3 runs to 14 residues. V was clipped by 3 bases and J by 6 bases; unmatched bases: 8. Germline V gives CDR1 DFQATT, CDR2 SNEGSKA (reference sequence).

V is TRBV7-9 and J is TRBJ2-7, with 9 bases aligning to TRBD2. The germline gives CDR1 SEHNR, CDR2 FQNEAQ (reference sequence). V gave up 2 bases and J gave up 0 bases; unmatched junction bases: 14. This CDR3 is built from 19 residues. CDR3 nucleotides: TGTGCCAGCAGCTTAATGGTCACTAGCGGGCGACCTAGCTCCTACGAGCAGTACTTC. The encoded protein is CASSLMVTSGRPSSYEQYF.

The chain uses TRBV7-2 and TRBJ1-6; D perhaps matches TRBD1 (5 bases). V lost 5 bases and J 7 bases, leaving 18 bases between the germline ends. The CDR3 spans 16 residues. From germline, CDR1 is SGHTA and CDR2 FQGNSA. CDR3 sequence (DNA): TGTGCCAGCAGCCGCGGCACAGGAACGCAAAATTCACCCCTCCACTTT. Its protein is CASSRGTGTQNSPLHF.

The chain employs TRBV19 and TRBJ2-3; D might be TRBD2 (5 bases). With 5 bases removed from V and 5 bases from J, the gap between germline ends came to 17 bases. Germline V gene data show CDR1 as LNHDA and CDR2 as SQIVND (reference sequence). CDR3 size: 15 residues. CDR3 nucleotide sequence: TGTGCCAGTAGTTCCCCGGACTCCTTCGGAGATACGCAGTATTTT. Protein product: CASSSPDSFGDTQYF.

V gene TRBV6-5 combines with J gene TRBJ2-5, with 7 bases fitting TRBD2. J was trimmed by 2 bases and V by 6 bases; bases with no gene match: 9. Germline values: CDR1 MNHEY, CDR2 SVGAGI. The CDR3 has 15 amino acids. CDR3 bases: TGTGCCAGCAGGCGTACCGGGACTACTCAAGAGACCCAGTACTTC. Protein product: CASRRTGTTQETQYF.

The V and J genes are TRBV3-1 (or the pseudogene TRBV3-2) and TRBJ1-5; TRBD1 might be the D (5 bases). V lost 1 base and J lost 1, with 11 bases in between. Germline loops: CDR1 LGHDT, CDR2 YNNKEL (reference sequence). CDR3 length: 16 amino acids. The CDR3 DNA follows: TGTGCCAGCAGCCAAGGTGGGGCGAGGAGCAATCAGCCCCAGCATTTT. Its protein is CASSQGGARSNQPQHF.

The chain is built from TRBV10-1 and TRBJ1-4, with D tentatively TRBD1 (6 bases). Germline-derived CDR1 and CDR2 are WNHNN and SYGVQD (reference sequence). This CDR3 comprises 14 residues. The V gene lost 2 bases and the J gene lost 5 bases, with 9 bases spanning the gap. CDR3 in DNA: TGCGCCAGCAGTGAGGGGGGCCCAAATGAAAAACTGTTTTTT. Translated, it gives CASSEGGPNEKLFF.

The genes are TRBV30 and TRBJ1-2; 7 bases line up with TRBD1. The CDR3 is 14 residues long. Germline assignment: CDR1 GTSNPN and CDR2 SVGIG (reference sequence). V dropped 4 bases and J dropped 4; count of bases not matched to a gene: 9. The CDR3 sequence is CAWTDRAMGYGYTF. In DNA, the CDR3 is TGTGCCTGGACCGACAGGGCGATGGGCTATGGCTACACCTTC.

This chain joins TRBV6-1 and TRBJ1-5, with TRBD1 matching 9 bases. CDR3 length: 17 amino acids. Unmatched junction bases numbered 11, after V lost 1 base and J lost 7 bases. Germline CDR1 MNHNS, CDR2 SASEGT. This chain's CDR3 is CASSEGADRGGGQPQHF. DNA of the CDR3: TGTGCCAGCAGTGAAGGTGCGGACAGGGGTGGTGGGCAGCCCCAGCATTTT.

The count of this clone is one. The DNA of the CDR3 is TGCAGCGTTGGACGGGACAGGGGAACCTACGAGCAGTACTTC. Its translation is CSVGRDRGTYEQYF. V gene TRBV29-1 combines with J gene TRBJ2-7, with 10 bases fitting TRBD1. CDR3 size: 14 residues. CDR1 and CDR2 from the germline V gene are SQVTM and ANQGSEA. V trimming: 4 bases; J trimming: 2 bases; junction bases outside the gene matches: 5.

The chain couples TRBV4-3 to TRBJ1-2, with D hard to call. The V and J ends lost 0 bases and 4 bases respectively, with 12 bases between them. Germline values: CDR1 LGHNA, CDR2 YSLEER. This CDR3 has 15 residues. CDR3 sequence (DNA): TGCGCCAGCAGCCAAGATTTTTTCGGAGGCTATGGCTACACCTTC. It translates to CASSQDFFGGYGYTF.

This clone was observed a single time. The chain is built from TRBV5-4 and TRBJ1-1, with 8 nucleotides matching TRBD1. CDR3 length equals 16 residues. The trim removed 4 bases at V and 1 base at J, leaving 9 bases unmatched. Germline V gene data show CDR1 as SGHNT and CDR2 as YYREEE (reference sequence). The CDR3: CASSLAYGQGNTEAFF. The DNA for the CDR3 is TGTGCCAGCAGCCTGGCGTACGGACAGGGGAACACTGAAGCTTTCTTT.

The chain has TRBV12-5 and TRBJ2-3; 10 bases line up with TRBD1. Germline trimming cut 5 bases from V and 6 bases from J; bases unmatched to any gene: 8. The CDR3 consists of 15 residues. CDR1 is LGHNT and CDR2 is FRNRAP in the germline V gene. CDR3 residues: CASGTGTGEVDTQYF. In DNA, the CDR3 is TGTGCTAGTGGTACCGGGACAGGGGAGGTGGATACGCAGTATTTT.